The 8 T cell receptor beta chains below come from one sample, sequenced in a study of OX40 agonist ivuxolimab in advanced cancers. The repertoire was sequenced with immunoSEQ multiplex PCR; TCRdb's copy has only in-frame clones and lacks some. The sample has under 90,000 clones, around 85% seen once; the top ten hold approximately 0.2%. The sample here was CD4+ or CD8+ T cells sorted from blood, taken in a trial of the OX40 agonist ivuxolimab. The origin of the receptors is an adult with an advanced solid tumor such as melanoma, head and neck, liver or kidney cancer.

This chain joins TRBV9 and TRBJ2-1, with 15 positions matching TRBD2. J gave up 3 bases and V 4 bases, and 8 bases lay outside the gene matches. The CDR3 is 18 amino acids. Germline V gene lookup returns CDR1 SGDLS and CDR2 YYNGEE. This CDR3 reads CASSPRGTSGGHYNEQFF. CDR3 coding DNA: TGTGCCAGCAGCCCCCGTGGGACTAGCGGGGGGCACTACAATGAGCAGTTCTTC.

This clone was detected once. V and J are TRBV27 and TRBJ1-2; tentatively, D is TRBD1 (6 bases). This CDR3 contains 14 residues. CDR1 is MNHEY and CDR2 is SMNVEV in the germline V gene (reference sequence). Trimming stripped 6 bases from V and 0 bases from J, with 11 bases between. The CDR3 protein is CASSLQGANYGYTF. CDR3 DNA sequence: TGTGCCAGCAGCTTACAGGGAGCTAACTATGGCTACACCTTC.

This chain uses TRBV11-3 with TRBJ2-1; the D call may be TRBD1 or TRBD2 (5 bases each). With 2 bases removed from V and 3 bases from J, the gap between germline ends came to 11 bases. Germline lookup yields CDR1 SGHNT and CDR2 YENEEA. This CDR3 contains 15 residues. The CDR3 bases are TGTGCCAGCAGCTTACCCGGGGCGATCTACAATGAGCAGTTCTTC. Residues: CASSLPGAIYNEQFF. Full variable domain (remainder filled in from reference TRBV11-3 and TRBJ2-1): EAGVVQSPRYKIIEKKQPVAFWCNPISGHNTLYWYLQNLGQGPELLIRYENEEAVDDSQLPKDRFSAERLKGVDSTLKIQPAELGDSAVYLCASSLPGAIYNEQFFGPGTRLTVL.

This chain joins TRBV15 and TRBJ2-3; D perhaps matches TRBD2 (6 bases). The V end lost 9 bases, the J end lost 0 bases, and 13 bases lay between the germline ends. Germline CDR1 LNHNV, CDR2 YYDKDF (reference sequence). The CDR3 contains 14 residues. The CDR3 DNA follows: TGTGCCACGGGCGGGCGGGGTAGCACAGATACGCAGTATTTT. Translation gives CATGGRGSTDTQYF.

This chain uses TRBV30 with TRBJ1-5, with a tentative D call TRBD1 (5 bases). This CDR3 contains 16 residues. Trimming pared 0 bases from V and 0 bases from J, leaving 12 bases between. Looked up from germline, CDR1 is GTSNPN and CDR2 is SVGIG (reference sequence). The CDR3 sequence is CAWSVRRAGSNQPQHF. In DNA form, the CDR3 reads TGTGCCTGGAGTGTACGCAGGGCTGGTAGCAATCAGCCCCAGCATTTT.

CDR3 bases: TGCGCCAGCAGCCAAGCAGGCTCCAGGGGGCAAACAGATACGCAGTATTTT. Protein product: CASSQAGSRGQTDTQYF. The chain carries TRBV4-1 and TRBJ2-3; 8 bases match TRBD1. The ends lost 1 base at V and 3 bases at J; junction bases unmatched: 9. This CDR3 comprises 17 residues. The germline V gene has CDR1 MGHRA and CDR2 YSYEKL.

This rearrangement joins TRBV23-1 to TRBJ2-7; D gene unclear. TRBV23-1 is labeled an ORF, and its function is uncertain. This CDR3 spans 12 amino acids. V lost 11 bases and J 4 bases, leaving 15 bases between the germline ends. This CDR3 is CARIPLEYEQYV. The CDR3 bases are TGCGCCCGCATCCCATTAGAGTACGAGCAGTACGTC.

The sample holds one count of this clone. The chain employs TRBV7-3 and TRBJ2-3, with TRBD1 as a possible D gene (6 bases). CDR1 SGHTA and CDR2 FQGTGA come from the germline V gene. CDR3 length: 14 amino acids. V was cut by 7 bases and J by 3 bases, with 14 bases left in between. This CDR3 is CASTRGGLTDTQYF. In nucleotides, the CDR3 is TGTGCCAGCACCCGTGGGGGCCTTACAGATACGCAGTATTTT.